This section outlines one T cell receptor (beta chain) sequence together with its context. In the original analysis: Amplification of reference gene primers was used by the study to estimate nucleated cell counts. Generated by immunoSEQ multiplex PCR, the TCRdb table keeps only in-frame clones and is missing some. V, J and clone size are those of that table, while D and trimming were read from the DNA. Of roughly 29,000 clones listed, 81% were seen once; the top ten hold about a sixth. The data stem from a study of blood T cell repertoires in COVID-19. The overall study: Some COVID-19 samples were acute and others convalescent; all came from the United States, Italy and Spain. From T cells, B-cell-depleted T cells, or PBMCs came the material, which was cDNA or gDNA.

With 6 bases removed from V and 4 bases from J, the gap between germline ends came to 12 bases. The CDR3 runs 13 residues. CDR1 and CDR2 (germline): MNHNY, SVGAGI (reference sequence). The sequencing input was peripheral blood. The origin of this receptor is a woman aged 55-69 years with acute or convalescent COVID-19. The chain uses TRBV6-6 and TRBJ1-1; D is undetermined. This chain's CDR3 is CASRTGRSTEAFF. CDR3 bases: TGTGCCAGCAGGACCGGCCGGAGCACTGAAGCTTTCTTT.